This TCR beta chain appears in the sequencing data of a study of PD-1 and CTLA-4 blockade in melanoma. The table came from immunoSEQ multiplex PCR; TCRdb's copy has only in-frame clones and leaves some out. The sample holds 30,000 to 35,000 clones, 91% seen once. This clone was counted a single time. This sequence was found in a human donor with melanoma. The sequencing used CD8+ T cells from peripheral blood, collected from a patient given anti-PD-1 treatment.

The CDR3 protein is CASSSKPLLGEGPWEQYF. As DNA, the CDR3 is TGTGCCAGCAGCTCAAAGCCCCTTTTGGGGGAGGGCCCCTGGGAGCAGTACTTC. The chain has TRBV7-9 and TRBJ2-7; 7 bases match TRBD2. The CDR3 contains 18 residues. Per germline, CDR1 SEHNR and CDR2 FQNEAQ (reference sequence). The junction had 22 bases not matched to a gene; V was cut back by 4 bases and J by 7 bases. The entire variable domain, with the rest obtained from reference TRBV7-9 and TRBJ2-7, is as follows: DTGVSQNPRHKITKRGQNVTFRCDPISEHNRLYWYRQTLGQGPEFLTYFQNEAQLEKSRLLSDRFSAERPKGSFSTLEIQRTEQGDSAMYLCASSSKPLLGEGPWEQYFGPGTRLTVT.